This T cell receptor (beta chain) was captured by sequencing in a study of cytomegalovirus exposure and HLA in healthy donors. Comment on this clone: Its antigen is undetermined.

Measured with immunoSEQ multiplex PCR; TCRdb has only the in-frame clones, and not every one. The sample lists 250,000 to 400,000 clones; around 87% were seen once. The germline CDR1 and CDR2 sequences are SNHLY and FYNNEI. This CDR3 comprises 14 residues. Trimming left V 7 bases short and J 5 bases short, with 15 bases between. Study results and limitations: The tendency of first-cohort TCR clusters to co-occur in the roughly 120 validation repertoires was identified by a subsequent analysis.

Sequencing was performed on PBMCs. The sequence was collected from a woman aged 30 to 39 in good health and CMV-seropositive. The J gene is TRBJ2-1, the V gene TRBV2; maybe TRBD1 (6 bases). The CDR3 DNA reads TGTGCCAGCAAGGGACAAACTCTTAACAATGAGCAGTTCTTC. Protein product: CASKGQTLNNEQFF.